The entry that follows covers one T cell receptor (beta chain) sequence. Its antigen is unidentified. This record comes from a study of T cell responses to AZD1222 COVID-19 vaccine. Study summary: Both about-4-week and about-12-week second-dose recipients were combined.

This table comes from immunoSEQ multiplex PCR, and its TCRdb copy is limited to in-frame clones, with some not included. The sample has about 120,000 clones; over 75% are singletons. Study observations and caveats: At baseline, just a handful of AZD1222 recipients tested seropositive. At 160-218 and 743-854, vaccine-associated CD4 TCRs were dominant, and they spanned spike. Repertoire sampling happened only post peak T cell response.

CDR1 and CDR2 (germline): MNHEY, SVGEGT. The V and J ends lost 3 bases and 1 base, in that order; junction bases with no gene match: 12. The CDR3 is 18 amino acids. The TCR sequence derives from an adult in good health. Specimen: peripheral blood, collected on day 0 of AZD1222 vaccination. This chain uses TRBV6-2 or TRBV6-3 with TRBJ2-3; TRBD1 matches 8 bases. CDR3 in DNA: TGTGCCAGCAGTTATGCGGTCGAGTTGGGACAGGGCACAGATACGCAGTATTTT. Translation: CASSYAVELGQGTDTQYF.